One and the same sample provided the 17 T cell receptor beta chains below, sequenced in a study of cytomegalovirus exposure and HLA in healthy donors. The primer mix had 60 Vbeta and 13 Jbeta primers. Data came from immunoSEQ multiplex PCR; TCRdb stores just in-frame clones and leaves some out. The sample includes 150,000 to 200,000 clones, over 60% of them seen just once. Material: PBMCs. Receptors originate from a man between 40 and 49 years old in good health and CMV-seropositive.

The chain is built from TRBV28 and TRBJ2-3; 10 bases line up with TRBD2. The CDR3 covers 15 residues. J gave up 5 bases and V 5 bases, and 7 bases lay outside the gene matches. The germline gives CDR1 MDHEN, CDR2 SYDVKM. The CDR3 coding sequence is TGTGCCAGCAGTAAAGTAGCGGGAGGTGGAGATACGCAGTATTTT. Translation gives CASSKVAGGGDTQYF.

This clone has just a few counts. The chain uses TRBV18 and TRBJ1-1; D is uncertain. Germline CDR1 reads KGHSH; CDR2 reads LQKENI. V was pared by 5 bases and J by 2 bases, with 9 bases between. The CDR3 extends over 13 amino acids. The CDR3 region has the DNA TGTGCCAGCTCATCTAGAATTAACACTGAAGCTTTCTTT. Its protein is CASSSRINTEAFF.

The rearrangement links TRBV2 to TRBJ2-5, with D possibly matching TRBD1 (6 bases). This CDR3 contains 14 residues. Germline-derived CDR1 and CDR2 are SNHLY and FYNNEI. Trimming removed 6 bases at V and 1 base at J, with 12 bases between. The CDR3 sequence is CASSITGTQETQYF. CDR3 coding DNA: TGTGCCAGCAGCATAACAGGGACCCAAGAGACCCAGTACTTC.

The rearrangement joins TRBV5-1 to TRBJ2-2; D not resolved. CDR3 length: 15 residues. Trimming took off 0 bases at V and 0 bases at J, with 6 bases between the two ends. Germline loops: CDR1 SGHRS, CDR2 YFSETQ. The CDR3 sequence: CASSLEHTNTGELFF. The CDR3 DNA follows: TGCGCCAGCAGCTTGGAACACACGAACACCGGGGAGCTGTTTTTT.

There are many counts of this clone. CDR3 coding DNA: TGTGCCAGCAGCTTAGCGCACGGGGGGCTTGGCTACACCTTC. Translated, it gives CASSLAHGGLGYTF. The chain joins TRBV7-8 to TRBJ1-2; a possible D gene is TRBD1 (6 bases). In germline, CDR1 is SGHVS, CDR2 FQNEAQ. Trimming took off 0 bases at V and 7 bases at J, with 12 bases between the two ends. The CDR3 loop spans 14 amino acids. Full variable domain (remainder filled in from reference TRBV7-8 and TRBJ1-2): GAGVSQSPRYKVAKRGQDVALRCDPISGHVSLFWYQQALGQGPEFLTYFQNEAQLDKSGLPSDRFFAERPEGSVSTLKIQRTQQEDSAVYLCASSLAHGGLGYTFGSGTRLTVV.

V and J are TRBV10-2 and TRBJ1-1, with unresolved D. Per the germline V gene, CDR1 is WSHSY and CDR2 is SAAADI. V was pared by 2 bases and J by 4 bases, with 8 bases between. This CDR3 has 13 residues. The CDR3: CASSEQVGTEAFF. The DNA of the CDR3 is TGCGCCAGCAGTGAGCAGGTCGGCACTGAAGCTTTCTTT.

CDR3 sequence (DNA): TGTGCCAGCAGCTCCGTCCTCACAGGAAATCTAGCGGGAGTTTCAAATACGCAGTATTTT. This codes for CASSSVLTGNLAGVSNTQYF. The J gene is TRBJ2-3, the V gene TRBV13; 10 bases match TRBD2. V shed 4 bases and J 7 bases; nucleotides not matched to a gene: 23. CDR3 size: 20 residues. From germline, CDR1 is PRHDT and CDR2 FYEKMQ (reference sequence).

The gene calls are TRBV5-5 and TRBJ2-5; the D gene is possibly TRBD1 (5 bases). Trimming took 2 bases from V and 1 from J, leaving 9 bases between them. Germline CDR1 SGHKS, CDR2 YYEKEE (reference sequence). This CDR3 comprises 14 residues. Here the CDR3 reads CASSFRTSQETQYF. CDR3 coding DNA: TGTGCCAGCAGCTTTCGGACATCCCAAGAGACCCAGTACTTC. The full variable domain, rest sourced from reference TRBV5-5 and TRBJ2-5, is DAGVTQSPTHLIKTRGQQVTLRCSPISGHKSVSWYQQVLGQGPQFIFQYYEKEERGRGNFPDRFSARQFPNYSSELNVNALLLGDSALYLCASSFRTSQETQYFGPGTRLLVL.

CDR3 in DNA: TGTGCCAGCAGCTTAAGCGGAAGCCGCTCCTACGAGCAGTACTTC. This sequence encodes CASSLSGSRSYEQYF. The V gene is TRBV7-9, the J gene TRBJ2-7; the D gene is possibly TRBD2 (5 bases). Trimming removed 2 bases from V and 0 bases from J, with 11 bases in between. CDR1 and CDR2 (germline): SEHNR, FQNEAQ (reference sequence). The CDR3 spans 15 residues.

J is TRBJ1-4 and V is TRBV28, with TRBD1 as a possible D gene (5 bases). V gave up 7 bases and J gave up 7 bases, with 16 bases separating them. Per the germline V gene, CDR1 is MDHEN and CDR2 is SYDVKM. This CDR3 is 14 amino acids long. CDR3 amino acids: CASTSPGVGEKLFF. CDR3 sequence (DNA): TGTGCCAGCACCTCCCCGGGGGTGGGTGAAAAACTGTTTTTT.

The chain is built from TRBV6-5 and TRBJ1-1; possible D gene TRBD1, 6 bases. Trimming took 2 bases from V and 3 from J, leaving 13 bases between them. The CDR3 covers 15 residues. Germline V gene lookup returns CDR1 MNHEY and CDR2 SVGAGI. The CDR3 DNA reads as TGTGCCAGCAGTTACAGGGGGGGCGCGGACACTGAAGCTTTCTTT. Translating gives CASSYRGGADTEAFF.

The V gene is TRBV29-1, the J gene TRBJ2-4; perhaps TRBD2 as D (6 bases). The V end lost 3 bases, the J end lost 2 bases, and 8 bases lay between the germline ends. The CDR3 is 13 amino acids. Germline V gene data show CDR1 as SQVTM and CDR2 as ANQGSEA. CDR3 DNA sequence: TGCAGCGTTGACGGGGGTTCCAAAAACATTCAGTACTTC. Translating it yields CSVDGGSKNIQYF.

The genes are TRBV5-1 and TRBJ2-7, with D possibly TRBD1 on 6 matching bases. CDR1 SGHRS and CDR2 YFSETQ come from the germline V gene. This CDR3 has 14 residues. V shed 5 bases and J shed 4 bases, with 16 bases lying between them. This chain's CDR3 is CASRPGTPLYEQYF. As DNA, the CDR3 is TGCGCCAGCAGACCCGGGACACCACTTTACGAGCAGTACTTC.

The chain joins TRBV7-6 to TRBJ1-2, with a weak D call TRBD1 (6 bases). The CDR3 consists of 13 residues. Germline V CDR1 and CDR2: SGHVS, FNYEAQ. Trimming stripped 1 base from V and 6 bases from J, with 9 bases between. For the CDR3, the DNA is TGTGCCAGCAGCTTAGGTTCAGGGGATGGCTACACCTTC. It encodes CASSLGSGDGYTF. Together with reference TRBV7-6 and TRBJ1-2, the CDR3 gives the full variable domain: GAGVSQSPRYKVTKRGQDVALRCDPISGHVSLYWYRQALGQGPEFLTYFNYEAQQDKSGLPNDRFSAERPEGSISTLTIQRTEQRDSAMYRCASSLGSGDGYTFGSGTRLTVV.

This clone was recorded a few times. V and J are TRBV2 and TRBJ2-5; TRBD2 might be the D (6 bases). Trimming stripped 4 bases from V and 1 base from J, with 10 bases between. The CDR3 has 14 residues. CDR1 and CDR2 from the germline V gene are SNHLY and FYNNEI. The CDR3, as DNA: TGTGCCAGCAGTGGAACGGGGGTCCAAGAGACCCAGTACTTC. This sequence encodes CASSGTGVQETQYF.

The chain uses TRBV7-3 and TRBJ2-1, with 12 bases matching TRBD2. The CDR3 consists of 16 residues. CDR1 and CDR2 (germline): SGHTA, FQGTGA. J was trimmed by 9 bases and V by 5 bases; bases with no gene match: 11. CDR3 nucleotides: TGTGCCAGCAGCGCAAACCCACTAGCGGGAGGCGGTGAGCAGTTCTTC. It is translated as CASSANPLAGGGEQFF. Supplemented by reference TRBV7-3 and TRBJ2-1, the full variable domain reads GAGVSQTPSNKVTEKGKYVELRCDPISGHTALYWYRQSLGQGPEFLIYFQGTGAADDSGLPNDRFFAVRPEGSVSTLKIQRTERGDSAVYLCASSANPLAGGGEQFFGPGTRLTVL.

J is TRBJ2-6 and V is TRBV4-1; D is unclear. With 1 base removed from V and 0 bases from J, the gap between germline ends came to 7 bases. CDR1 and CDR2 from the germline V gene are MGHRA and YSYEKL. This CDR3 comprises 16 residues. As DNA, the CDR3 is TGCGCCAGCAGCCAAGCCGCAGTCTCTGGGGCCAACGTCCTGACTTTC. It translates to CASSQAAVSGANVLTF.